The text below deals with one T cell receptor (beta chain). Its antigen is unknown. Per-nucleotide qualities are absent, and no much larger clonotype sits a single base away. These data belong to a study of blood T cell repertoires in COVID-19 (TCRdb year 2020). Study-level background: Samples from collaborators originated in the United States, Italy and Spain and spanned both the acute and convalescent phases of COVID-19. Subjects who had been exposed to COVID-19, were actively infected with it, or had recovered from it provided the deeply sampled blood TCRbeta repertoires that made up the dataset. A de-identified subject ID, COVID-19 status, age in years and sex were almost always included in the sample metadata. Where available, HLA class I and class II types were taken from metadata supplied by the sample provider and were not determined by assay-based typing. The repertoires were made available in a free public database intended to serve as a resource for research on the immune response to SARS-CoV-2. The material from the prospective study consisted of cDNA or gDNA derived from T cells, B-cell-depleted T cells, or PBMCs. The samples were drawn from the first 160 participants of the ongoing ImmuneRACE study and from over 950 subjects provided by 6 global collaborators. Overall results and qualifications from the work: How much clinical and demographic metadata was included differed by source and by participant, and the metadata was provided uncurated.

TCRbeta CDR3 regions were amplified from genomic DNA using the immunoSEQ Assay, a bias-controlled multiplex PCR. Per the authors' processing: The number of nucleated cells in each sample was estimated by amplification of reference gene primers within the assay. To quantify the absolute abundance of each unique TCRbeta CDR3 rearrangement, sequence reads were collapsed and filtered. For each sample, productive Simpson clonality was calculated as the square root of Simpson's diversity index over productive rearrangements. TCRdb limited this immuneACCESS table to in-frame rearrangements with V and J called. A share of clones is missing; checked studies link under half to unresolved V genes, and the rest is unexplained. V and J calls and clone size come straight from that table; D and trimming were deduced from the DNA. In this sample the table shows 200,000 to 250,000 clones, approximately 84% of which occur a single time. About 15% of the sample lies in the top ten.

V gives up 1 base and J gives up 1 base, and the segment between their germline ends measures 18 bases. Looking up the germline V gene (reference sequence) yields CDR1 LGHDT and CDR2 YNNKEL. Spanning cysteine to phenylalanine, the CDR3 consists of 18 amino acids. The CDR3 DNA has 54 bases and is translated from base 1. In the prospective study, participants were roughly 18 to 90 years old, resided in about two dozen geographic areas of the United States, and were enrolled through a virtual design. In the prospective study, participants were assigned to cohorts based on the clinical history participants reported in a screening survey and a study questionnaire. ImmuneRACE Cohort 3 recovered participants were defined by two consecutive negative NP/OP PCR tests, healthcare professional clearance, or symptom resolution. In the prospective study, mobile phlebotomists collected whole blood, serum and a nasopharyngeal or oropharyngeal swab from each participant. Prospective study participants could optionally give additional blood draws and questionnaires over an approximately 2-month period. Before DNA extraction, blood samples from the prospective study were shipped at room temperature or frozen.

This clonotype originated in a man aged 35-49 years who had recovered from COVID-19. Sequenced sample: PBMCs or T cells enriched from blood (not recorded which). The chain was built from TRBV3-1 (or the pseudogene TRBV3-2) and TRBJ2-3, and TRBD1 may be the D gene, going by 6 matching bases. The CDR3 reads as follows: CASSQGPQLEGGTDTQYF. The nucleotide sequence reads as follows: TGTGCCAGCAGCCAAGGGCCCCAACTAGAGGGGGGCACAGATACGCAGTATTTT.